This record looks at one TCR beta chain sequence and its context. It has no known antigen specificity. Base qualities are not provided; no much larger clone lies one nucleotide away. CDR1 GTSNPN and CDR2 SVGIG were looked up in the germline V gene (reference sequence). Relative to germline, V is 0 bases shorter and J is 4 bases shorter, with 13 bases between their ends. The CDR3, cysteine through phenylalanine, is 16 amino acids long. The retained sequence is limited to the CDR3, 48 bases, with the frame set at the first base. Samples from volunteer blood donors who had recovered from COVID-19 were contributed by a second Seattle source. Whole blood was collected in K2EDTA tubes by collaborating institutions according to the institutions' own protocols. For TCRbeta analysis, collaborators shipped samples as frozen whole blood, isolated PBMCs, or DNA extracted from either of those sample types. These data belong to a study of blood T cell repertoires in COVID-19 (TCRdb year 2020). Study-wide context: The collaborator samples originated in the United States, Italy and Spain and spanned the acute and convalescent phases of COVID-19. The prospective study material was composed of cDNA or gDNA derived from T cells, B-cell-depleted T cells, or PBMCs. Deeply sampled blood TCRbeta repertoires from subjects exposed to, actively infected with, or recovered from COVID-19 were included in the dataset. The repertoires were made available in a free public database intended to serve as a resource for research on the immune response to SARS-CoV-2. The samples were drawn from the first 160 participants of the ongoing ImmuneRACE study and from over a thousand subjects provided by 6 global collaborators. Nearly every sample came with metadata listing a de-identified subject ID, COVID-19 status, age in years and sex. Where available, HLA class I and class II types were taken from metadata supplied by the sample provider and were not determined by assay-based typing.

TCRbeta CDR3 regions were amplified from genomic DNA using the immunoSEQ Assay, a bias-controlled multiplex PCR. Concerning the study's data processing: The number of nucleated cells in each sample was estimated from the amplification of reference gene primers within the assay. Sequence reads were collapsed and filtered to measure the absolute abundance of every unique TCRbeta CDR3 rearrangement. Productive Simpson clonality was computed per sample as the square root of Simpson's diversity index over productive rearrangements. The table comes from immuneACCESS by way of TCRdb, which keeps in-frame sequences with V and J called. Part of the clones is missing from these tables; in studies checked, under half for an unresolved V gene and the rest for unknown reasons. That table furnishes V, J and clone size, whereas the DNA furnished D and trimming. A total of 250,000 to 300,000 clones appear in this sample, about nine tenths of them only once. The ten largest clonotypes hold 2.2% of the sample.

What the research found in general, with its limitations: The amount of clinical and demographic metadata varied by source and participant and was provided uncurated.

This chain is built from TRBV30 and TRBJ2-6; TRBD2 is a possible D gene, resting on 6 matching bases. This sequence was found in a woman aged 45-65 years who had recovered from COVID-19. Sequenced input: peripheral blood. CDR3 reads: CAWSVLGEAGANVLTF. The nucleotide sequence is given as TGTGCCTGGAGTGTACTGGGGGAGGCCGGGGCCAACGTCCTGACTTTC.